These T cell receptor beta chains were read from a single sample in a study of shared clonotypes between healthy human individuals. Repertoires were generated with immunoSEQ multiplex PCR, while TCRdb's copy carries only in-frame clones and drops some. The sample consists of over 850,000 clones, around 78% of them appearing once. Specimen: memory CD4+ T cells from PBMCs. The receptors were gathered from a man aged 18 to 29 in good health. Some clones in this sample may be carry-over from other donors' samples. Each CDR3 is given with its conserved first and last residue. A D gene is named only where the DNA matches it firmly. Only part of the rows carry a size: once, few, many, or a class if the clone is expanded.

CASSLAAGARFNEQFF	TGCGCCAGCAGCTTGGCCGCGGGAGCCCGGTTCAATGAGCAGTTCTTC	.	TRBD2	TRBV5-1	TRBJ2-1
CASSLGVEGGELFF	TGCGCCAGCAGCTTGGGCGTGGAGGGCGGGGAGCTGTTTTTT	.	.	TRBV5-1	TRBJ2-2
CASSLGRQRTYEQYF	TGTGCCAGCAGCTTAGGGAGACAGCGGACCTACGAGCAGTACTTC	.	.	TRBV7-8	TRBJ2-7
CASSQSTGNQPQHF	TGCGCCAGCAGTCAATCTACGGGGAATCAGCCCCAGCATTTT	.	.	TRBV23-1	TRBJ1-5
CASSLNGEGADTQYF	TGTGCCAGCAGCTTAAACGGGGAAGGTGCAGATACGCAGTATTTT	.	.	TRBV7-3	TRBJ2-3
CASSLFGRDTEAFF	TGCGCCAGCAGCTTGTTCGGAAGGGACACTGAAGCTTTCTTT	.	.	TRBV5-1	TRBJ1-1
CAWCLGAPQETQYF	TGTGCCTGGTGCCTCGGGGCACCACAAGAGACCCAGTACTTC	once	.	TRBV30	TRBJ2-5
CASGRVPAGNTIYF	TGTGCCAGCGGCAGGGTTCCGGCTGGAAACACCATATATTTT	.	.	TRBV27	TRBJ1-3
CASSRLAGGPYEQYF	TGTGCCAGCAGTCGACTAGCGGGAGGGCCCTACGAGCAGTACTTC	.	TRBD2	TRBV5-6	TRBJ2-7
CASSSGQGEGKLFF	TGTGCCAGCTCCTCGGGACAGGGGGAAGGAAAACTGTTTTTT	few	TRBD1	TRBV18	TRBJ1-4
CASSVGQGNYGYTF	TGTGCCAGCAGCGTAGGGCAAGGCAACTATGGCTACACCTTC	.	.	TRBV9	TRBJ1-2
CASRHRDVFNQPQHF	TGTGCCAGCAGACACCGGGACGTATTCAATCAGCCCCAGCATTTT	.	.	TRBV2	TRBJ1-5
CASSFLTGVSPTERQYF	TGTGCCAGCAGTTTTTTAACGGGGGTCAGCCCTACGGAACGGCAGTACTTC	.	.	TRBV28	TRBJ2-7
CASSPEVTYEQYF	TGTGCCAGCTCACCTGAGGTTACCTACGAGCAGTACTTC	.	.	TRBV18	TRBJ2-7
CASSETGESGNTIYF	TGTGCCAGCAGCGAGACAGGGGAATCTGGAAACACCATATATTTT	.	TRBD1	TRBV7-9	TRBJ1-3
CASSLTAGSYEQYF	TGTGCCAGCAGCTTAACCGCTGGGTCGTACGAGCAGTACTTC	.	.	TRBV7-9	TRBJ2-7
CASSPTVKLAPVEQFF	TGTGCCAGCAGCCCTACCGTGAAACTAGCCCCAGTGGAGCAGTTCTTC	.	.	TRBV11-2	TRBJ2-1
CASSEISAGNTEAFF	TGTGCCAGCAGTGAAATCAGTGCCGGGAACACTGAAGCTTTCTTT	.	.	TRBV6-1	TRBJ1-1
CASSPGGTGRNYGYTF	TGTGCCAGCAGCCCGGGCGGGACAGGGAGAAACTATGGCTACACCTTC	.	TRBD1	TRBV5-5	TRBJ1-2
CASSLATGRSTGELFF	TGTGCCAGCAGCTTGGCTACAGGGCGATCCACCGGGGAGCTGTTTTTT	.	.	TRBV5-4	TRBJ2-2
CASSRDGGVRVNEQFF	TGTGCCAGCAGCAGAGATGGCGGGGTTAGGGTCAATGAGCAGTTCTTC	few	.	TRBV5-6	TRBJ2-1
CASSPWTGPKETQYF	TGTGCCAGCAGCCCGTGGACAGGGCCTAAGGAGACCCAGTACTTC	.	TRBD1	TRBV9	TRBJ2-5
CASSSLPGDSSSYEQYF	TGTGCCAGTAGTTCGCTCCCCGGTGACTCGAGCTCCTACGAGCAGTACTTC	many	.	TRBV19	TRBJ2-7
CAWNPPGRENTEAFF	TGTGCCTGGAATCCCCCCGGAAGGGAGAACACTGAAGCTTTCTTT	few	.	TRBV30	TRBJ1-1
CASSLGPRRSNYGYTF	TGTGCCAGCAGCTTGGGGCCCCGACGATCTAACTATGGCTACACCTTC	few	.	TRBV5-6	TRBJ1-2
CASSPRTDTQYF	TGTGCCAGCTCACCACGGACAGATACGCAGTATTTT	.	.	TRBV18	TRBJ2-3